This T cell receptor beta chain was recorded in a study of blood T cell repertoires in COVID-19. Study context: PBMCs, B-cell-depleted T cells, or T cells provided the cDNA or gDNA that made up the material.

Original data processing: Amplification with reference gene primers provided the estimates of nucleated cell counts. This table comes from immunoSEQ multiplex PCR, and its TCRdb copy is limited to in-frame clones, with some not included. V and J calls and clone size follow that table, whereas D and trimming were derived from the DNA. This sample has tens of thousands of clones; about 86% occur once, and the top ten carry over 9%. V was clipped by 1 base and J by 1 base; unmatched bases: 5. The CDR3 sequence is 16 residues long. From germline, CDR1 is SGHTA and CDR2 FQGTGA. This clone has more than one count but fewer than ten.

The TCR comes from a human donor in a cohort sampled during active COVID-19. The chain carries TRBV7-3 and TRBJ2-3, with 7 bases that match TRBD1. The sequenced material came from peripheral blood. The CDR3 DNA reads TGTGCCAGCAGCTTAATCCCCGGACAGGGCACAGATACGCAGTATTTT. Translating gives CASSLIPGQGTDTQYF.